Below are 5 T cell receptor beta chains sequenced from a single sample in a study of T cell responses to AZD1222 COVID-19 vaccine. Profiling relied on immunoSEQ multiplex PCR, and the TCRdb table lists in-frame clones only, not all of them. The sample includes 200,000 to 250,000 clones, around 94% seen only once; the top ten take approximately 1.7%. The sequencing used peripheral blood, collected 28 days after the second dose of the MenACWY control vaccine. These receptors were collected from an adult who received the MenACWY meningococcal vaccine as a control.

The rearrangement links TRBV7-2 to TRBJ1-6; tentatively, D is TRBD1 (5 bases). Trimming left V 3 bases short and J 2 bases short, with 5 bases between. Germline lookup yields CDR1 SGHTA and CDR2 FQGNSA. CDR3 length equals 14 residues. CDR3 nucleotides: TGTGCCAGCAGCTTCAGGGCCTATAATTCACCCCTCCACTTT. Residues: CASSFRAYNSPLHF.

The V gene is TRBV29-1, the J gene TRBJ1-1; the match to TRBD1 covers 8 bases. The CDR3 runs to 12 residues. Germline-derived CDR1 and CDR2 are SQVTM and ANQGSEA. With 4 bases clipped from V and 5 bases from J, the junction kept 3 bases outside the gene matches. The CDR3 coding sequence is TGCAGCGTTGCAACAGGGGGGACTGAAGCTTTCTTT. Translating it yields CSVATGGTEAFF.

The chain combines TRBV2 with TRBJ2-3, with D unresolved. CDR1 SNHLY and CDR2 FYNNEI come from the germline V gene. This CDR3 is 14 amino acids long. Trimming stripped 7 bases from V and 4 bases from J, with 15 bases between. DNA of the CDR3: TGTGCCAGCAAATGGCCCGGATTCGCAGATACGCAGTATTTT. It codes for CASKWPGFADTQYF.

The rearrangement joins TRBV6-5 to TRBJ1-1; 11 nucleotides align to TRBD1. The CDR3 is 14 amino acids. The germline V gene encodes CDR1 MNHEY and CDR2 SVGAGI. After removal of 6 bases from V and 7 bases from J, the junction contained 7 bases not matched to a gene. The DNA for the CDR3 is TGTGCCAGCAGCCTAGGACAGGGGGCCGGTGAAGCTTTCTTT. This sequence encodes CASSLGQGAGEAFF.

This chain uses TRBV4-1 with TRBJ1-3; D gene uncertain. CDR1 is MGHRA and CDR2 is YSYEKL in the germline V gene. The CDR3 covers 14 residues. The V end lost 3 bases, the J end lost 0 bases, and 6 bases lay between the germline ends. The CDR3 DNA sequence: TGCGCCAGCAGCCACCCGGGCTCTGGAAACACCATATATTTT. It translates to CASSHPGSGNTIYF.